The 12 T cell receptor beta chains below all came from one sample that was sequenced in a study of blood T cell repertoires in COVID-19. Measured with immunoSEQ multiplex PCR; TCRdb has only the in-frame clones, and not every one. This table has about 180,000 clones, roughly 87% appearing once. Sequences were obtained from PBMCs or T cells enriched from blood (not recorded which). The source of these receptors is a middle-aged woman with acute COVID-19.

The chain joins TRBV11-2 to TRBJ2-2; D uncertain. Germline V gene data show CDR1 as SGHAT and CDR2 as FQNNGV. Trimming pared 2 bases from V and 0 bases from J, leaving 7 bases between. CDR3 length equals 15 residues. For the CDR3, the DNA is TGTGCCAGCAGCTTACTCTTCGCGAACACCGGGGAGCTGTTTTTT. Protein sequence: CASSLLFANTGELFF.

The CDR3 DNA is TGCAGTGCCGCGGAGGGAGATACGCAGTATTTT. Protein: CSAAEGDTQYF. This sequence joins TRBV20-1 and TRBJ2-3; possible D gene TRBD2, 6 bases. This CDR3 region has 11 residues. CDR1 is DFQATT, CDR2 SNEGSKA, per germline (reference sequence). V was clipped by 6 bases and J by 5 bases, with 9 bases between them.

The chain links TRBV30 to TRBJ2-7; 7 bases line up with TRBD1. The V and J ends lost 1 base and 8 bases, in that order; junction bases with no gene match: 5. The V gene's germline CDR1 is GTSNPN and CDR2 SVGIG (reference sequence). This CDR3 is 12 amino acids long. The CDR3 coding sequence is TGTGCCTGGAGTGGAGAACAGGGGAAGCAGTACTTC. Translating gives CAWSGEQGKQYF.

This chain uses TRBV30 with TRBJ1-1; D gene unclear. Germline V CDR1 and CDR2: GTSNPN, SVGIG (reference sequence). The length of the CDR3 is 13 residues. Trimming removed 3 bases at V and 2 bases at J, with 10 bases between. The CDR3 nucleotides are TGTGCCTGGAGGTTGGAGGGTAACACTGAAGCTTTCTTT. Its protein is CAWRLEGNTEAFF.

The chain recombines TRBV5-4 with TRBJ2-5; 14 bases match TRBD2. Trimming removed 4 bases from V and 5 bases from J; junction bases left unmatched: 10. Germline V CDR1 and CDR2: SGHNT, YYREEE (reference sequence). This CDR3 is built from 17 residues. The CDR3 loop reads CASSLGLAGGTNETQYF. CDR3 coding DNA: TGTGCCAGCAGCCTAGGACTAGCGGGGGGTACCAACGAGACCCAGTACTTC. The full variable domain, its missing parts supplied by reference TRBV5-4 and TRBJ2-5, is ETGVTQSPTHLIKTRGQQVTLRCSSQSGHNTVSWYQQALGQGPQFIFQYYREEENGRGNFPPRFSGLQFPNYSSELNVNALELDDSALYLCASSLGLAGGTNETQYFGPGTRLLVL.

The chain couples TRBV10-2 to TRBJ2-1; TRBD2 aligns across 10 bases. The length of the CDR3 is 14 residues. The J segment lost 6 bases and the V segment lost 8 bases, leaving 7 bases of the junction unmatched. CDR1 and CDR2 from the germline V gene are WSHSY and SAAADI. The CDR3 reads CASETSGTLNEQFF. The CDR3 DNA follows: TGCGCCAGCGAAACTAGCGGGACACTCAATGAGCAGTTCTTC.

The rearrangement links TRBV2 to TRBJ2-1; D may be TRBD1 (6 bases). Per the germline V gene, CDR1 is SNHLY and CDR2 is FYNNEI. Trimming shortened V by 7 bases and J by 5 bases, and 15 bases separated the two germline ends. The CDR3 contains 14 residues. CDR3 nucleotide sequence: TGTGCCAGCATGCCGAGACAGGCGAACAATGAGCAGTTCTTC. It codes for CASMPRQANNEQFF.

This CDR3 is CASSQGWQEGRYTQYF. Written as DNA, the CDR3 is TGCGCCAGCAGCCAAGGGTGGCAGGAAGGCCGTTATACGCAGTATTTT. This chain uses TRBV4-1 with TRBJ2-3, with D hard to call. Germline V CDR1 and CDR2: MGHRA, YSYEKL. The CDR3 is 16 amino acids. Trimming cost V 1 base and J 7 bases, with 18 bases left between them.

The chain couples TRBV12-3 or TRBV12-4 to TRBJ1-2; 10 bases are shared with TRBD1. The CDR3 has 13 residues. Trimming at V came to 5 bases and at J to 5 bases, leaving 2 bases not matched to a gene. CDR3 protein: CASSAGQGYGYTF. In DNA, the CDR3 is TGTGCCAGCAGTGCGGGACAGGGGTATGGCTACACCTTC.

V gene TRBV18 combines with J gene TRBJ2-3, with D perhaps matching TRBD1 (5 bases). Germline V lookup: CDR1 KGHSH, CDR2 LQKENI. Trimming shortened V by 4 bases and J by 0 bases, and 14 bases separated the two germline ends. This CDR3 contains 16 residues. The CDR3: CASSRSAGSSTDTQYF. The CDR3 DNA follows: TGTGCCAGCTCACGGTCCGCAGGGTCTAGCACAGATACGCAGTATTTT.

This clone was seen only a few times. The chain links TRBV6-5 to TRBJ1-1; TRBD1 aligns across 7 bases. CDR1 and CDR2 from the germline V gene are MNHEY and SVGAGI. The CDR3 spans 13 residues. J lost 0 bases, V lost 10 bases, and 5 bases had no gene match. CDR3 sequence reads: CATGRGMNTEAFF. The CDR3 bases are TGTGCCACCGGCAGGGGGATGAACACTGAAGCTTTCTTT.

The chain has TRBV14 and TRBJ2-1, with D maybe TRBD2 (6 bases). Trimming took off 0 bases at V and 7 bases at J, with 22 bases between the two ends. Germline-derived CDR1 and CDR2 are SGHDN and FVKESK. There are 18 residues in the CDR3. The DNA for the CDR3 is TGTGCCAGCAGCCAAGATCATTTCGGGCGGGATGTGGGTAATGAGCAGTTCTTC. It codes for CASSQDHFGRDVGNEQFF.